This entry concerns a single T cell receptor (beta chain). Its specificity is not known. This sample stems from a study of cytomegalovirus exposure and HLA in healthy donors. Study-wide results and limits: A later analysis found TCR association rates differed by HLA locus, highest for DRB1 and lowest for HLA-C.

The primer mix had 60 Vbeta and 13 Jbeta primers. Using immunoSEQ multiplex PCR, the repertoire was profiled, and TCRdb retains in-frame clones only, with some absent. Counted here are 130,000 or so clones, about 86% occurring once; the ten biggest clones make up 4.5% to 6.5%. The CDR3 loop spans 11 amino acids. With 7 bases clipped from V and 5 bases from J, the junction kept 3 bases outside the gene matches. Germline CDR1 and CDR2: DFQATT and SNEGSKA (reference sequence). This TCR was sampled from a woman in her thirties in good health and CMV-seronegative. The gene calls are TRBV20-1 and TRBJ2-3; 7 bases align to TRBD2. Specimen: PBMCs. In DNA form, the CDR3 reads TGCAGTGGCGCGGGAGTAGATACGCAGTATTTT. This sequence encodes CSGAGVDTQYF.